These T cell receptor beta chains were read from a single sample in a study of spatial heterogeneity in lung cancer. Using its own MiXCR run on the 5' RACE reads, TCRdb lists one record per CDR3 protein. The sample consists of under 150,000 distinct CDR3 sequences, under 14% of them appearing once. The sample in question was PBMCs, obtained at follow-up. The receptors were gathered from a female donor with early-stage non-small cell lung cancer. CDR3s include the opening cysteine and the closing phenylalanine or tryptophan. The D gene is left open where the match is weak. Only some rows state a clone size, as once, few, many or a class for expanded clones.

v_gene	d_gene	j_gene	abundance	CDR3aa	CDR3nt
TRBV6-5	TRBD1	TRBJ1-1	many	CASSQDRDAEAFF	TGTGCCAGCAGTCAGGACAGGGACGCTGAAGCTTTCTTT
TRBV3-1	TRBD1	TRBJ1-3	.	CASSQVPTGVGNTIYF	TGTGCCAGCAGCCAAGTTCCAACAGGGGTTGGAAACACCATATATTTT
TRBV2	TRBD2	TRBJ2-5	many	CASSGRTSGVQETQYF	TGTGCCAGCAGTGGACGGACTAGCGGCGTCCAAGAGACCCAGTACTTC
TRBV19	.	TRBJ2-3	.	CASKTITSTDTQYF	TGTGCCAGTAAAACGATCACTAGCACAGATACGCAGTATTTT
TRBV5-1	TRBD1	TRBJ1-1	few	CASSQRGQVNEAFF	TGCGCCAGCAGCCAACGTGGACAGGTGAATGAAGCTTTCTTT
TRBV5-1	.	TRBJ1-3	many	CASSLDGARNTIYF	TGCGCCAGCAGCTTGGATGGAGCCCGAAACACCATATATTTT
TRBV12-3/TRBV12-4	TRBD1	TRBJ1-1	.	CASSLRGRKEAFF	TGTGCCAGCAGTTTAAGGGGGCGAAAGGAAGCTTTCTTT
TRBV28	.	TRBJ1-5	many	CASSFSASPQHF	TGTGCCAGCAGTTTTTCAGCTTCGCCCCAGCATTTT
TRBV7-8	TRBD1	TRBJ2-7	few	CASSLGYRGGEQYF	TGTGCCAGCAGCTTAGGCTACAGGGGCGGCGAGCAGTACTTC
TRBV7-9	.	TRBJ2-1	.	CVSSLGVGAGQINNEQFF	TGTGTCAGCAGCTTAGGCGTGGGAGCGGGACAAATCAACAATGAGCAGTTCTTC
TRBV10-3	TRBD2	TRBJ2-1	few	CAIRQTSGRGNSYNEQFF	TGTGCCATCAGACAGACTAGCGGGAGGGGAAACTCCTACAATGAGCAGTTCTTC
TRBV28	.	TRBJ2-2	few	CASSRGPLTGELFF	TGTGCCAGCAGTAGGGGACCACTGACCGGGGAGCTGTTTTTT
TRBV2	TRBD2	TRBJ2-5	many	CAAKSSGRQETQYF	TGTGCAGCGAAGTCTAGCGGGCGACAAGAGACCCAGTACTTC
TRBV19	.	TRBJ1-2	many	CASTFDWRYGYTF	TGTGCCAGTACATTTGATTGGAGGTATGGCTACACCTTC
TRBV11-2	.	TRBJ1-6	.	CASKRGEPNSPLHF	TGTGCCAGCAAAAGAGGGGAGCCTAATTCACCCCTCCACTTT
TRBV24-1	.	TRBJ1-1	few	CATSETGTENTEAFF	TGTGCCACCAGTGAGACCGGGACGGAGAACACTGAAGCTTTCTTT
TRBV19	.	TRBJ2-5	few	CASRDDFETQYF	TGTGCCAGCCGAGATGACTTTGAGACCCAGTACTTC
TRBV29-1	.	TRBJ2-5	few	CSVHLGGTQYF	TGCAGCGTTCACTTAGGCGGGACCCAGTACTTC
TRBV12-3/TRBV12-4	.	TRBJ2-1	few	CASRRHPDRTEFF	TGTGCCAGCAGACGTCACCCAGATAGGACAGAGTTCTTC
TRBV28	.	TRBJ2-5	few	CASSGGAQETQYF	TGTGCCAGCAGTGGGGGTGCACAAGAGACCCAGTACTTC
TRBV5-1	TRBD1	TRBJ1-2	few	CASSLTGGGSFF	TGCGCCAGCAGCTTGACAGGGGGTGGTAGTTTCTTC
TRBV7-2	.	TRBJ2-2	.	CASSLEVGELFF	TGTGCCAGCAGCTTAGAGGTGGGGGAGCTGTTTTTT
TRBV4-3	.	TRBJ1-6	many	CASSQAGGTLYNSPLHF	TGCGCCAGCAGCCAAGCCGGCGGGACATTGTATAATTCACCCCTCCACTTT
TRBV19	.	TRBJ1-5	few	CASSIVQNNQPQHF	TGTGCCAGTAGTATAGTACAGAACAATCAGCCCCAGCATTTT
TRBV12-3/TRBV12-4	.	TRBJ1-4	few	CASSLGGHNEKLFF	TGTGCCAGCAGTTTAGGGGGCCATAATGAAAAACTGTTTTTT
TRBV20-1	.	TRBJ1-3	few	CSAIVGNTIYF	TGCAGTGCTATTGTTGGAAACACCATATATTTT
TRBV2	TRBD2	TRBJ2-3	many	CASKVGLAGGNADTQYF	TGTGCCAGCAAGGTCGGGCTAGCGGGAGGAAACGCAGATACGCAGTATTTT
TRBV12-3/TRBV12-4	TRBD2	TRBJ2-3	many	CASSFGSGSKTDTQYF	TGTGCCAGCAGTTTTGGTAGCGGGAGTAAGACAGATACGCAGTATTTT
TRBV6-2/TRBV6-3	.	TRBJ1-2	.	CASSKRPGYGYTF	TGTGCCAGCAGTAAAAGACCGGGCTATGGCTACACCTTC
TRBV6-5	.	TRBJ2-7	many	CASRPPGQPYEQYF	TGTGCCAGCAGACCTCCGGGACAACCCTACGAGCAGTACTTC
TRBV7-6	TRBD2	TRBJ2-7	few	CASSKNPLGLAGLYEQYF	TGTGCCAGCAGCAAAAACCCATTGGGACTAGCGGGACTGTACGAGCAGTACTTC
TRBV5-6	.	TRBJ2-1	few	CASSFRDEQFF	TGTGCCAGCAGCTTTAGAGATGAGCAGTTCTTC
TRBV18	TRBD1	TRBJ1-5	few	CASSQGGLQDYGNQPQHF	TGTGCCAGCTCACAAGGGGGCCTCCAGGATTACGGCAATCAGCCCCAGCATTTT
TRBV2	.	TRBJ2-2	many	CASSVDDTGELFF	TGTGCCAGCAGTGTCGATGACACCGGGGAGCTGTTTTTT
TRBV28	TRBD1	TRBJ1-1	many	CASSAILRGQEAFF	TGTGCCAGCAGTGCTATCCTGAGGGGACAGGAAGCTTTCTTT
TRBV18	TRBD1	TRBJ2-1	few	CASSPPGTGSYNEQFF	TGTGCCAGCTCACCACCCGGGACAGGCTCCTACAATGAGCAGTTCTTC
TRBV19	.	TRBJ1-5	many	CASSSDSSNQPQHF	TGTGCCAGTAGTTCGGACAGTAGCAATCAGCCCCAGCATTTT
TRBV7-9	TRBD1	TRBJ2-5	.	CASSLRQGEETQYF	TGTGCCAGCAGCCTAAGACAGGGGGAAGAGACCCAGTACTTC
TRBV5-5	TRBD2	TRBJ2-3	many	CASSLGAGASDTQYF	TGTGCCAGCAGCTTGGGGGCGGGAGCCTCAGATACGCAGTATTTT
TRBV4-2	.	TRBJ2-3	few	CASSQIDQWGDTQYF	TGTGCCAGCAGCCAGATAGACCAGTGGGGGGATACGCAGTATTTT
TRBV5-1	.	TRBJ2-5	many	CASSLLLQETQYF	TGCGCCAGCAGCTTGCTGCTTCAAGAGACCCAGTACTTC
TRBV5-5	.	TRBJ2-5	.	CASSLMGLREETQYF	TGTGCCAGCAGCTTGATGGGGCTCAGGGAGGAGACCCAGTACTTC
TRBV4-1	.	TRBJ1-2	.	CASSHGRLTLYGYTF	TGCGCCAGCAGCCATGGACGGTTAACCTTATATGGCTACACCTTC
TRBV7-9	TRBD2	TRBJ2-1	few	CASSPRGLAGNEQFF	TGTGCCAGCAGCCCTAGAGGTCTAGCGGGGAATGAGCAGTTCTTC
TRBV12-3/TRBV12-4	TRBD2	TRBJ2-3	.	CASSPRLGTSGKEGGDTQYF	TGTGCCAGCAGTCCCCGGCTGGGGACTAGCGGTAAGGAAGGGGGAGATACGCAGTATTTT
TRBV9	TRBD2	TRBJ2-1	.	CASTSRDYSYNEQFF	TGTGCCAGCACCTCGCGGGACTACTCCTACAATGAGCAGTTCTTC
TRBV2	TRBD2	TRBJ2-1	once	CASRLTSGVRDEQFF	TGTGCCAGCAGACTAACTAGCGGAGTTCGGGATGAGCAGTTCTTC
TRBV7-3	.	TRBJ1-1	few	CASSLNAAPNTEAFF	TGTGCCAGCAGCTTAAACGCAGCCCCGAACACTGAAGCTTTCTTT
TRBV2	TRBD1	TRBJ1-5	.	CASSKTGNSNQPQHF	TGTGCCAGCAGTAAGACAGGGAATAGCAATCAGCCCCAGCATTTT
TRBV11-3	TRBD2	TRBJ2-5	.	CASSSGMEQETQYF	TGTGCCAGCAGCAGCGGGATGGAGCAAGAGACCCAGTACTTC
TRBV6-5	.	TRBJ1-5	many	CASRAGNQPQHF	TGTGCCAGCAGGGCAGGGAATCAGCCCCAGCATTTT
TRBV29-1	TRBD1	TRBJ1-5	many	CSVGQHDQPQHF	TGCAGTGTGGGACAGCACGATCAGCCCCAGCATTTT